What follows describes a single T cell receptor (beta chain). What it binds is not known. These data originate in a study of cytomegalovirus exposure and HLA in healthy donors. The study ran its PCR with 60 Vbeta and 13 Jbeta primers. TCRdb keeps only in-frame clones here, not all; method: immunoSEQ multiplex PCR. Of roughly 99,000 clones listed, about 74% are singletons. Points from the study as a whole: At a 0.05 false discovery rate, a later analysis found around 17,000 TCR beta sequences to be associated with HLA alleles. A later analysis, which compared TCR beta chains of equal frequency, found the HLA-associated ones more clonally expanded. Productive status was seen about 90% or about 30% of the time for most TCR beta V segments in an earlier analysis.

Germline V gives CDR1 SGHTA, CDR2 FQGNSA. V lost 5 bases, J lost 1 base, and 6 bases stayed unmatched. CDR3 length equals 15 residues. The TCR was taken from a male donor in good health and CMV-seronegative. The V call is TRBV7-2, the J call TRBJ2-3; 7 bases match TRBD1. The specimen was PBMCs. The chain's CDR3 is CASSVNRGGTDTQYF. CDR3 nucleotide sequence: TGTGCCAGCAGCGTTAACAGGGGAGGCACAGATACGCAGTATTTT. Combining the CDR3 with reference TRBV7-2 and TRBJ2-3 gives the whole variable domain GAGVSQSPSNKVTEKGKDVELRCDPISGHTALYWYRQSLGQGLEFLIYFQGNSAPDKSGLPSDRFSAERTGGSVSTLTIQRTQQEDSAVYLCASSVNRGGTDTQYFGPGTRLTVL.